What follows is one T cell receptor beta chain and its context. The TCR beta CDR3 regions underwent amplification using RNA transcripts as the source. A first-round RT-PCR of the TCR CDR3 used the HTBI primer set. TCRdb re-called the multiplex PCR reads with MiXCR, one entry per CDR3 protein. This sample has more than 300,000 distinct CDR3 sequences, with about 18% found just once. The sample comes from a study of T cells in Graves' hyperthyroidism and ophthalmopathy. Study-level background: Any treatment followed the collection of peripheral blood at initial diagnosis.

This blood was taken when hyperthyroidism was first diagnosed, before any ophthalmopathy symptoms existed. PBMCs were sourced from approximately 10 ml fresh peripheral blood. The germline V gene encodes CDR1 SQVTM and CDR2 ANQGSEA. With 0 bases clipped from V and 0 bases from J, the junction kept 7 bases outside the gene matches. This CDR3 is 16 amino acids long. The sequence came from a woman aged 25 to 39 with Graves' hyperthyroidism that later progressed to Graves' ophthalmopathy. This chain links TRBV29-1 with TRBJ1-1; 7 bases fit TRBD1. The sample consisted of blood. Here the CDR3 reads CSVEEDGTAMNTEAFF. The DNA for the CDR3 is TGCAGCGTTGAAGAAGATGGGACAGCAATGAACACTGAAGCTTTCTTT.